The next 18 T cell receptor beta chains were all read from a single sample in a study of OX40 agonist ivuxolimab in advanced cancers. TCRdb keeps only in-frame clones here, not all; method: immunoSEQ multiplex PCR. The sample lists 70,000 to 75,000 clones; approximately 86% were seen once. The sample here was CD4+ or CD8+ T cells sorted from blood, taken in a trial of the OX40 agonist ivuxolimab. These receptors were collected from an adult with an advanced solid tumor such as melanoma, head and neck, liver or kidney cancer.

V usage is TRBV19 and J usage is TRBJ2-2; tentatively, D is TRBD2 (5 bases). This CDR3 has 15 amino acids. CDR1 is LNHDA and CDR2 is SQIVND in the germline V gene (reference sequence). V lost 6 bases and J lost 7, with 18 bases in between. DNA of the CDR3: TGTGCCAGTAGCCAGTCCGGCTCGGGGTTCGGGGAGCTGTTTTTT. This sequence encodes CASSQSGSGFGELFF.

The chain links TRBV30 to TRBJ2-7; 7 nucleotides agree with TRBD1. This CDR3 contains 14 residues. Germline-derived CDR1 and CDR2 are GTSNPN and SVGIG (reference sequence). V lost 0 bases to trimming and J lost 2 bases; unmatched junction nucleotides: 4. CDR3 DNA sequence: TGTGCCTGGAGTGTGTATCAGGGGGCCTACGAGCAGTACTTC. It translates to CAWSVYQGAYEQYF.

This chain joins TRBV5-4 and TRBJ1-6, with D possibly being TRBD1 (5 bases). The germline gives CDR1 SGHNT, CDR2 YYREEE (reference sequence). This CDR3 spans 14 amino acids. V was cut by 0 bases and J by 14 bases, with 15 bases left in between. The CDR3 DNA follows: TGTGCCAGCAGCTTGGATCCCTCCCGGGGCACCCTCCACTTT. Its protein product is CASSLDPSRGTLHF.

CDR3 amino acids: CASSFDGTEAFF. The CDR3 region has the DNA TGTGCCAGCAGCTTTGACGGGACTGAAGCTTTCTTT. The V call is TRBV7-2, the J call TRBJ1-1; D is unclear. The CDR3 is 12 amino acids. The ends were cut back, 3 bases at V and 5 bases at J, with 7 bases in the middle. The germline CDR1 and CDR2 sequences are SGHTA and FQGNSA.

This clone has only one observation. The V call is TRBV10-1, the J call TRBJ2-2; TRBD2 aligns across 8 bases. Germline V CDR1 and CDR2: WNHNN, SYGVQD (reference sequence). CDR3 length equals 13 residues. V lost 8 bases, J lost 7 bases, and 6 bases stayed unmatched. The CDR3 spells CASRAGGGGELFF. CDR3 sequence (DNA): TGCGCCAGCCGCGCGGGGGGTGGCGGGGAGCTGTTTTTT.

V gene TRBV7-9 combines with J gene TRBJ2-7; D is perhaps TRBD2 (6 bases). This CDR3 region has 18 residues. Germline CDR1 and CDR2: SEHNR and FQNEAQ (reference sequence). V shed 5 bases and J shed 3 bases, with 26 bases lying between them. CDR3 nucleotide sequence: TGTGCCAGCAGCCCACCCGCTGGGGGGATAGCGGACCTCTACGAGCAGTACTTC. Protein product: CASSPPAGGIADLYEQYF.

This clone showed up just a few times. The rearrangement joins TRBV19 to TRBJ2-3, with a weak D call TRBD2 (5 bases). The CDR3 totals 13 residues. Trimming shortened V by 5 bases and J by 1 base, and 7 bases separated the two germline ends. Germline V gene lookup returns CDR1 LNHDA and CDR2 SQIVND (reference sequence). In DNA form, the CDR3 reads TGTGCCAGTAGTCGGGGAGGCACAGATACGCAGTATTTT. Translation: CASSRGGTDTQYF. Full variable domain (missing parts from reference TRBV19 and TRBJ2-3): DGGITQSPKYLFRKEGQNVTLSCEQNLNHDAMYWYRQDPGQGLRLIYYSQIVNDFQKGDIAEGYSVSREKKESFPLTVTSAQKNPTAFYLCASSRGGTDTQYFGPGTRLTVL.

This clone appeared a few times. The chain is built from TRBV28 and TRBJ1-5; TRBD1 might be the D (5 bases). Trimming pared 7 bases from V and 5 bases from J, leaving 9 bases between. Germline-derived CDR1 and CDR2 are MDHEN and SYDVKM. This CDR3 comprises 12 residues. The CDR3 region is CASTGHHQPQHF. The CDR3 coding sequence is TGTGCCAGCACCGGACACCATCAGCCCCAGCATTTT.

V is TRBV5-8 and J is TRBJ1-1; D call uncertain. CDR3 length: 11 residues. Trimming stripped 7 bases from V and 7 bases from J, with 11 bases between. CDR1 is SGHTS and CDR2 is YDEGEE in the germline V gene. This chain's CDR3 is CASVLAVEAFF. CDR3 in DNA: TGTGCCAGCGTCCTTGCCGTTGAAGCTTTCTTT. Filled out from reference TRBV5-8 and TRBJ1-1, the complete variable domain reads EAGVTQSPTHLIKTRGQQATLRCSPISGHTSVYWYQQALGLGLQFLLWYDEGEERNRGNFPPRFSGRQFPNYSSELNVNALELEDSALYLCASVLAVEAFFGQGTRLTVV.

This chain links TRBV10-3 with TRBJ2-1; D perhaps matches TRBD2 (6 bases). The germline V gene encodes CDR1 ENHRY and CDR2 SYGVKD. This CDR3 is 10 amino acids long. Trimming took 10 bases from V and 10 from J, leaving 11 bases between them. The DNA of the CDR3 is TGTGCCAAGACTAGGCGCGAGCAGTTCTTC. Its translation: CAKTRREQFF.

CDR3 in amino acids: CASSRGTDAIYGYTF. Written as DNA, the CDR3 is TGCGCCAGCAGCCGCGGGACGGACGCAATATATGGCTACACCTTC. This chain connects TRBV4-3 to TRBJ1-2, with D perhaps matching TRBD1 (5 bases). The CDR3 length is 15 residues. The germline V gene encodes CDR1 LGHNA and CDR2 YSLEER. V lost 4 bases to trimming and J lost 5 bases, with 17 bases between them.

This chain connects TRBV9 to TRBJ2-5; D ambiguous. Trimming took 1 base from V and 4 from J, leaving 11 bases between them. Germline V gives CDR1 SGDLS, CDR2 YYNGEE. The CDR3 sequence is 14 residues long. DNA of the CDR3: TGTGCCAGCAGCGTATCCCTGGAGATAGAGACCCAGTACTTC. Its translation: CASSVSLEIETQYF.

The V gene is TRBV28, the J gene TRBJ2-3; perhaps TRBD2 as D (6 bases). The CDR3 extends over 15 amino acids. V dropped 6 bases and J dropped 0 bases, with 13 bases sitting between them. Looked up from germline, CDR1 is MDHEN and CDR2 is SYDVKM. The CDR3 sequence: CASSYWTTSTDTQYF. The DNA of the CDR3 is TGTGCCAGCAGCTACTGGACTACTAGCACAGATACGCAGTATTTT.

The chain employs TRBV14 and TRBJ2-7, with 7 bases identical to TRBD1. The junction had 8 bases not matched to a gene; V was cut back by 1 base and J by 2 bases. The CDR3 covers 16 residues. CDR1 and CDR2 (germline): SGHDN, FVKESK. In DNA, the CDR3 is TGTGCCAGCAGCCAAGGGGCAGGGGGAGCGACCTACGAGCAGTACTTC. Residues: CASSQGAGGATYEQYF.

This chain uses TRBV4-1 with TRBJ2-2; no firm D call. The CDR3 is made up of 15 amino acids. Germline V gene data show CDR1 as MGHRA and CDR2 as YSYEKL. V dropped 3 bases and J dropped 3 bases, with 11 bases sitting between them. This CDR3 reads CASSHKARDTGELFF. As DNA, the CDR3 is TGCGCCAGCAGCCACAAGGCGAGAGACACCGGGGAGCTGTTTTTT.

The V call is TRBV28, the J call TRBJ2-1; 12 bases are a match to TRBD2. Germline V CDR1 and CDR2: MDHEN, SYDVKM. The CDR3 has 17 residues. The V segment lost 1 base and the J segment 5 bases; nucleotides outside the gene matches: 6. The chain's CDR3 is CASSLLRLAGVHNEQFF. For the CDR3, the DNA is TGTGCCAGCAGTTTATTACGACTAGCGGGAGTTCACAATGAGCAGTTCTTC.

The genes are TRBV7-9 and TRBJ2-6; D gene ambiguous. The CDR3 length is 15 residues. Germline assignment: CDR1 SEHNR and CDR2 FQNEAQ (reference sequence). Trimming took 5 bases from V and 2 from J, leaving 10 bases between them. The CDR3 region has the DNA TGTGCCAGCAGCCCGCCCGGCGCTGGGGCCAACGTCCTGACTTTC. Its translation is CASSPPGAGANVLTF.

This clone has more than one count but fewer than ten. This chain connects TRBV7-2 to TRBJ2-3; 15 bases are shared with TRBD2. The CDR3 contains 15 residues. Trimming cost V 5 bases and J 6 bases; bases outside gene matches: 3. CDR1 and CDR2 (germline): SGHTA, FQGNSA. The CDR3 DNA is TGTGCCAGCAGCAGGACTAGCGGGAGGGCGGATACGCAGTATTTT. Protein: CASSRTSGRADTQYF.